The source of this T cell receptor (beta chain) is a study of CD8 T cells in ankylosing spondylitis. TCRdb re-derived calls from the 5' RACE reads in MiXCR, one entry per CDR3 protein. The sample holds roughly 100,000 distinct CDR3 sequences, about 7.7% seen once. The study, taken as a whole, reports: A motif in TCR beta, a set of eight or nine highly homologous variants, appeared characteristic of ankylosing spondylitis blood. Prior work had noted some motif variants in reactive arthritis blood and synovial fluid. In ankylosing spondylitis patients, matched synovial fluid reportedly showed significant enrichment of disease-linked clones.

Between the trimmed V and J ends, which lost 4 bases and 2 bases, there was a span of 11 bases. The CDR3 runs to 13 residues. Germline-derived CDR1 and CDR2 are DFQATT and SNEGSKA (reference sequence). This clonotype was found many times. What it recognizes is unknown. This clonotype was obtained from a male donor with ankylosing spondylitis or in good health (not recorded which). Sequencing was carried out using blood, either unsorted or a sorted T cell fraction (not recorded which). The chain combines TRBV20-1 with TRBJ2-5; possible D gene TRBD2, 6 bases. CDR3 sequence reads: CSAKNGGQETQYF. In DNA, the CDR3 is TGCAGTGCTAAAAATGGGGGGCAAGAGACCCAGTACTTC.